This T cell receptor beta chain was captured by sequencing in a study of blood T cell repertoires in COVID-19. Study at large: Sites across the United States, Italy and Spain contributed samples from acute and convalescent COVID-19. From T cells, B-cell-depleted T cells, or PBMCs came the material, which was cDNA or gDNA.

Assay: immunoSEQ multiplex PCR; the TCRdb copy retains only in-frame clones and omits some. The top ten hold 6.2% of the sample, which has about 180,000 clones, about 85% seen once. Sequencing was done on a sample of PBMCs or T cells enriched from blood (not recorded which). The sequence was obtained from a man in his forties who had recovered from COVID-19.

CDR3 sequence (DNA): TGTGCCAGCCAGCGAGAAAACTATGGCTACACCTTC. This codes for CASQRENYGYTF. The rearrangement joins TRBV2 to TRBJ1-2; D is unresolved. V dropped 8 bases and J dropped 2 bases, with 9 bases sitting between them. The germline V gene encodes CDR1 SNHLY and CDR2 FYNNEI. The CDR3 is 12 amino acids.